This T cell receptor (beta chain) was profiled in a study of regulatory T cells in long-lasting Graves disease. In building TCR beta libraries, iRepertoire HTBI primers were used together with Arm-PCR of CDR3 regions. MiXCR, applied by TCRdb to the multiplex PCR reads, yields one record per CDR3 protein. Of around 500,000 distinct CDR3 sequences listed, approximately 13% are singletons. This CDR3 is 12 amino acids long. Losses at the gene ends were 4 bases for V and 3 bases for J; bases not matched to a gene: 2. CDR1 is DFQATT and CDR2 is SNEGSKA in the germline V gene (reference sequence). The time point: newly diagnosed GD, antithyroid drugs for less than 3 months. TCR sequences were obtained from RNA taken from PBMCs. A volume of roughly 8.4 milliliters of peripheral blood was collected in EDTA tubes. This clonotype was seen at least ten times. In addition, the sample was reused for a study of T cells in Graves' hyperthyroidism and ophthalmopathy. That paper adds: Diagnoses rested on clinical symptoms, serum thyroxine and TRAb, thyroid ultrasound and orbital computed tomography.

The TCR comes from a man in his thirties or forties with Graves disease. The sequences come from peripheral blood mononuclear cells (PBMCs), collected at new diagnosis, from a patient treated with antithyroid drugs. The chain links TRBV20-1 to TRBJ2-5; TRBD1 agrees at 7 bases. CDR3 protein: CSATGQEETQYF. In nucleotides, the CDR3 is TGCAGTGCTACCGGACAGGAAGAGACCCAGTACTTC.